This T cell receptor beta chain appears in the sequencing data of a study of blood T cell repertoires in COVID-19. Study information: The origin of the acute and convalescent COVID-19 samples was the United States, Italy and Spain.

Authors' data handling: Reference gene primer amplification gave estimated nucleated cell counts. Profiled with immunoSEQ multiplex PCR; TCRdb holds only in-frame clones, not every one. V and J calls plus clone size are reproduced from that table; the DNA served to infer D and trimming. The sample includes 250,000 to 300,000 clones, 65% to 90% of them seen just once. The CDR3 spans 11 residues. Trimming pared 5 bases from V and 3 bases from J, leaving 5 bases between. What was sequenced was peripheral blood. The origin of this receptor is a woman between 55 and 75 years old with active or convalescent COVID-19. This chain links TRBV12-3 or TRBV12-4 with TRBJ2-7; D possibly corresponds to TRBD1 (5 bases). CDR3 nucleotides: TGTGCCAGCAGTCAGGGCTACGAGCAGTACTTC. This encodes CASSQGYEQYF.